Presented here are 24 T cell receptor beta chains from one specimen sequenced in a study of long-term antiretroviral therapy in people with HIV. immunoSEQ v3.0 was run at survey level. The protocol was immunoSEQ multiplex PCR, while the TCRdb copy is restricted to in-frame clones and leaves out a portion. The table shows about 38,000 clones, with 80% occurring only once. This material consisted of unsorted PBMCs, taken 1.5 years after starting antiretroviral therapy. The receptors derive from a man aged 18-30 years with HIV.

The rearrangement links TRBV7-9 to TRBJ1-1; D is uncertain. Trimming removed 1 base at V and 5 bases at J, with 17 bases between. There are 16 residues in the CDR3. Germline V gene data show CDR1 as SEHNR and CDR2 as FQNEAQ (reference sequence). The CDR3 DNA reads TGTGCCAGCAGCTTAGGAGAGAGGGAATGGGGAACTGAAGCTTTCTTT. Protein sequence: CASSLGEREWGTEAFF.

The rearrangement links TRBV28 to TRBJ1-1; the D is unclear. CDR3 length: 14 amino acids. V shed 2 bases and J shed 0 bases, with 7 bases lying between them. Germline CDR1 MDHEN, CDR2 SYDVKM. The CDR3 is CASSLGGMNTEAFF. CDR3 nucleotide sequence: TGTGCCAGCAGTTTAGGAGGCATGAACACTGAAGCTTTCTTT.

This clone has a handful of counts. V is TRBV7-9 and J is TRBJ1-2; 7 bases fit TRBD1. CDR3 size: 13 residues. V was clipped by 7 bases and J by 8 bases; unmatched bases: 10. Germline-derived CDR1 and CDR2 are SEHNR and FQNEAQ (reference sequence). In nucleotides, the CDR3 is TGTGCCAGCACCCAACAGGGGCCGTTCGGCTACACCTTC. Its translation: CASTQQGPFGYTF.

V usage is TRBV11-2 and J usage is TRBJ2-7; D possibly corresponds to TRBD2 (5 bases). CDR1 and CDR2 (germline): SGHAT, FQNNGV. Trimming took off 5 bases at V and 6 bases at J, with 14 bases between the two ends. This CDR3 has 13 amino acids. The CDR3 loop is CASSLGGWVEQYF. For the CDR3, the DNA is TGTGCCAGCAGCCTGGGCGGGTGGGTCGAGCAGTACTTC.

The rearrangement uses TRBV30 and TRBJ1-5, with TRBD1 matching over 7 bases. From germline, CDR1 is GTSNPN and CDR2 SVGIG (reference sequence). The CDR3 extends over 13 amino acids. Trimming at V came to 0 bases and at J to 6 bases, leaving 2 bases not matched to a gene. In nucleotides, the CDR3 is TGTGCCTGGAGTGTAGGGGGCGGTCAGCCCCAGCATTTT. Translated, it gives CAWSVGGGQPQHF. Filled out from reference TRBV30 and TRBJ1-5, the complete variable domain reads SQTIHQWPATLVQPVGSPLSLECTVEGTSNPNLYWYRQAAGRGLQLLFYSVGIGQISSEVPQNLSASRPQDRQFILSSKKLLLSDSGFYLCAWSVGGGQPQHFGDGTRLSIL.

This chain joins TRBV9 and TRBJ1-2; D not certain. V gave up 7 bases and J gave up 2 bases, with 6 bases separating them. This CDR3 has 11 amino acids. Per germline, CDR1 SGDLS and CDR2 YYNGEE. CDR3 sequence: CASEGNYGYTF. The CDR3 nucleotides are TGTGCCAGCGAGGGCAACTATGGCTACACCTTC.

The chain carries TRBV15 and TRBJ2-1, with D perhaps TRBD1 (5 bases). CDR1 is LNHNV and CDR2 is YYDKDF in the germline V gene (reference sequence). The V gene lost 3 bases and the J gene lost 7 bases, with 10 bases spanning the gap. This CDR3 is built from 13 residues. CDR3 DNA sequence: TGTGCCACCAGCAGGGACACCGAAAATGAGCAGTTCTTC. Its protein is CATSRDTENEQFF.

The CDR3 is CASSFTPTGEETQYF. DNA of the CDR3: TGTGCCAGCAGCTTTACTCCGACAGGGGAAGAGACCCAGTACTTC. The chain links TRBV7-2 to TRBJ2-5; 8 nucleotides match TRBD1. V shed 3 bases and J 3 bases; nucleotides not matched to a gene: 6. Looked up from germline, CDR1 is SGHTA and CDR2 is FQGNSA. The CDR3 sequence is 15 residues long.

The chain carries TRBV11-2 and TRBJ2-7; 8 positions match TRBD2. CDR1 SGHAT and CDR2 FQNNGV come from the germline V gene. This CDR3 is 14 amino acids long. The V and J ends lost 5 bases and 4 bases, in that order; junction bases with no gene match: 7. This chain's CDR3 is CASSRSGSVYEQYF. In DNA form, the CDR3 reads TGTGCCAGCAGCCGGAGCGGGAGTGTTTACGAGCAGTACTTC.

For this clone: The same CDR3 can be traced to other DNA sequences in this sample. The CDR3 here is CASSIVGSTDTQYF. As DNA, the CDR3 is TGTGCCAGTAGTATAGTCGGTAGCACAGATACGCAGTATTTT. The chain uses TRBV19 and TRBJ2-3; D unresolved. The germline V and J ends were trimmed by 1 base and 0 bases, with 5 bases remaining between them. Germline-derived CDR1 and CDR2 are LNHDA and SQIVND (reference sequence). This CDR3 contains 14 residues.

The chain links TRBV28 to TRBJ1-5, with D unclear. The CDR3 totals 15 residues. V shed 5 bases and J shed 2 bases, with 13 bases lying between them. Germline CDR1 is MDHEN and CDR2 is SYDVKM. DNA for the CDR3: TGTGCCAGCAGTGTTACAGAGTCTGGCAATCAGCCCCAGCATTTT. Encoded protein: CASSVTESGNQPQHF.

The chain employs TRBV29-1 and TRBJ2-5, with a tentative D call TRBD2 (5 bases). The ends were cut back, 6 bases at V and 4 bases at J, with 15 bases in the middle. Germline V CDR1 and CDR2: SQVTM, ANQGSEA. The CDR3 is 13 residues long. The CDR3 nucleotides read TGCAGCGTCTCCCCGGGGTGGTCAGAGACCCAGTACTTC. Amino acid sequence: CSVSPGWSETQYF.

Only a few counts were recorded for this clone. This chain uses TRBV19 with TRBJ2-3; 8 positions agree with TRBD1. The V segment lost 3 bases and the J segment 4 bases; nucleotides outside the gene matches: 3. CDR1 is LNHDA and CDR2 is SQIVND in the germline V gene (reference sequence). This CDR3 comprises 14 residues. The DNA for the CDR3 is TGTGCCAGTAGTATGACAGGGGACCCAGATACGCAGTATTTT. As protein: CASSMTGDPDTQYF.

CDR3 sequence: CASSLAGFGNTIYF. The CDR3 DNA follows: TGTGCCAGCAGCCTTGCAGGGTTCGGAAACACCATATATTTT. J is TRBJ1-3 and V is TRBV6-5; tentative D call: TRBD1 (5 bases). This CDR3 is built from 14 residues. V gave up 6 bases and J gave up 4 bases, with 13 bases separating them. Germline CDR1 reads MNHEY; CDR2 reads SVGAGI.

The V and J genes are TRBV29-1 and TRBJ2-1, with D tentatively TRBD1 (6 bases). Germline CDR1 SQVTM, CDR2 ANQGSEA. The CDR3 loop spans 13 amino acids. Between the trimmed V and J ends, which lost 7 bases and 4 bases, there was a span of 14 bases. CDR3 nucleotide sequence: TGCAGCGCGACAGGAATAGCTTACAATGAGCAGTTCTTC. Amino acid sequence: CSATGIAYNEQFF.

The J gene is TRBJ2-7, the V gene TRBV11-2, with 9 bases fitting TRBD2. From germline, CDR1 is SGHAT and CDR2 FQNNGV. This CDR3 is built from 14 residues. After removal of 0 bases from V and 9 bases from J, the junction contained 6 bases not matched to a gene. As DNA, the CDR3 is TGTGCCAGCAGCTTAGATTTAGCGGGAGTGGTGCAGTACTTC. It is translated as CASSLDLAGVVQYF.

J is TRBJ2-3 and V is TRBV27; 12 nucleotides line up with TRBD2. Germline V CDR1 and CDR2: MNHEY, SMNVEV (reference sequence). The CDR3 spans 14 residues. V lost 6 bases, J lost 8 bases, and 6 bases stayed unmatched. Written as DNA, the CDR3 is TGTGCCAGCAGAGGACTAGCGGGACAAGGTACGCAGTATTTT. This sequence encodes CASRGLAGQGTQYF.

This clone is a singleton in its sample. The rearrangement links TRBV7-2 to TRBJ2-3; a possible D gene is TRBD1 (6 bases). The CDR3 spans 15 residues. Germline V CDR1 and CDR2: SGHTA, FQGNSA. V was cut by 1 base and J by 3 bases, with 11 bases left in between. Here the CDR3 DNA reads TGTGCCAGCAGCTTAGTGACAGGCGGAACAGATACGCAGTATTTT. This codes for CASSLVTGGTDTQYF.

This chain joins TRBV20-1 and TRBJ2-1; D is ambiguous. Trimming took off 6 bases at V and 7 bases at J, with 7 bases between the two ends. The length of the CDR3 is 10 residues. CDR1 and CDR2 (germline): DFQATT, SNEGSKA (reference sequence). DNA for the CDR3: TGCAGTGCCGTAGGGAATGAGCAGTTCTTC. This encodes CSAVGNEQFF.

The CDR3 loop is CASSLRGWNYEQYF. The CDR3 DNA is TGTGCCAGCAGCTTGCGGGGGTGGAACTACGAGCAGTACTTC. This chain joins TRBV5-6 and TRBJ2-7; tentative D call: TRBD2 (6 bases). Trimming shortened V by 1 base and J by 3 bases, and 11 bases separated the two germline ends. CDR3 length: 14 residues. Germline CDR1 and CDR2: SGHDT and YYEEEE.

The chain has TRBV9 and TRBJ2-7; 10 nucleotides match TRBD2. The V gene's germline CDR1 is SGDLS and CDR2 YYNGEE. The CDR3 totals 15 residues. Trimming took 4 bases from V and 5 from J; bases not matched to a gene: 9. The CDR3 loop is CASSPTLAGVHEQYF. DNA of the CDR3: TGTGCCAGCAGCCCGACCCTAGCGGGAGTCCACGAGCAGTACTTC.

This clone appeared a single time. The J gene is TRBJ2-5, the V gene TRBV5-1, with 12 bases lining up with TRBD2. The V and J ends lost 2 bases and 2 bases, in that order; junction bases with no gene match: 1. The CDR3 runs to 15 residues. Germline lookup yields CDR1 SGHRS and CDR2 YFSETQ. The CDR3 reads CASSFTSGGQETQYF. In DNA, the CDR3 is TGCGCCAGCAGCTTCACTAGCGGGGGGCAAGAGACCCAGTACTTC.

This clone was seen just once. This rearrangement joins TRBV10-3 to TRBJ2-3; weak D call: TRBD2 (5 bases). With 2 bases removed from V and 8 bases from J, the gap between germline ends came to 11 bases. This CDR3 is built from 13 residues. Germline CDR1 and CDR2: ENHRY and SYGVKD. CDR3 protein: CAISEEGIGTQYF. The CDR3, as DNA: TGTGCCATCAGTGAGGAGGGTATAGGTACGCAGTATTTT.

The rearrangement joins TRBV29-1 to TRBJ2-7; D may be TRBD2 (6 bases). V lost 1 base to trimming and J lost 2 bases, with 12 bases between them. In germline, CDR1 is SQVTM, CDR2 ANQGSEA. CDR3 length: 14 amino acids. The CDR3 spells CSVEVRGTPYEQYF. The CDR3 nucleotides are TGCAGCGTTGAAGTGCGGGGTACTCCCTACGAGCAGTACTTC.